The clone carrying this TCR beta chain was observed a handful of times. Antigen unknown. Here immunoSEQ multiplex PCR was the method, and the copy in TCRdb shows in-frame clones only, minus some. The sample includes 90,000 to 110,000 clones, roughly 84% seen only once; the top ten take about a sixth. This CDR3 region has 17 residues. V lost 4 bases to trimming and J lost 8 bases; unmatched junction nucleotides: 10. Germline CDR1 and CDR2: LNHDA and SQIVND (reference sequence). This entry comes from a study of T cell responses to AZD1222 COVID-19 vaccine. Overall study: Second-dose intervals of approximately 4 or approximately 12 weeks were pooled.

Study results and limitations: Just a handful of AZD1222 recipients tested seropositive at baseline. Sampling that yielded the repertoires occurred only after the peak T cell response.

The J gene is TRBJ1-6, the V gene TRBV19; TRBD1 agrees at 11 bases. The source is an adult in good health. The source material was peripheral blood, sampled on day 0 of AZD1222 vaccination. CDR3 DNA: TGTGCCAGTAGTACCCTAGGACAGGGGGCATGGGATTCACCCCTCCACTTT. This sequence encodes CASSTLGQGAWDSPLHF.